This T cell receptor (beta chain) was sequenced for a study of CDR3 diversity in severe acne. MiXCR was run by TCRdb on the PCR reads, yielding one entry per CDR3 protein. The sample has roughly 79,000 distinct CDR3 sequences; less than 65% are singletons. The source is a male donor with severe acne vulgaris. Sequencing used blood.

Here the CDR3 DNA reads TGTGCCACCAGTGATGGCCCCGGGACTAGCGGCACCGGGGAGCTGTTTTTT. Residues: CATSDGPGTSGTGELFF. The chain links TRBV24-1 to TRBJ2-2; 11 bases match TRBD2. This CDR3 has 17 residues. The germline gives CDR1 KGHDR, CDR2 SFDVKD. Trimming removed 3 bases from V and 4 bases from J; junction bases left unmatched: 6.